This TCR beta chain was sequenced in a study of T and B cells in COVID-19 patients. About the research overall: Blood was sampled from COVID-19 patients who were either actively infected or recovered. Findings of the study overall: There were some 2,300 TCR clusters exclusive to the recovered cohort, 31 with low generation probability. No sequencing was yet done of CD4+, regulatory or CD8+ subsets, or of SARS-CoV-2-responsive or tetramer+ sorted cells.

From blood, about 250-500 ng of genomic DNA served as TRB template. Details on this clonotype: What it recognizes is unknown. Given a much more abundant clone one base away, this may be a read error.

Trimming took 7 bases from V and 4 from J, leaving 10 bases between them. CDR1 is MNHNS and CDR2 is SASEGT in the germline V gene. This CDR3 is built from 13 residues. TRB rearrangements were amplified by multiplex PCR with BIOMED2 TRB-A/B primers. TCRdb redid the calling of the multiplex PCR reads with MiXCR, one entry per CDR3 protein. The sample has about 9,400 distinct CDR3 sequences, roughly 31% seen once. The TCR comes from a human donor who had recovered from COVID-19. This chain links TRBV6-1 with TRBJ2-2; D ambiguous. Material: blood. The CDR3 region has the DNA TGTGCCAGCACCCTGGGCAGCACCGGGGAGCTGTTTTTT. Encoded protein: CASTLGSTGELFF.